This T cell receptor (beta chain) was documented in a study of T cell responses to AZD1222 COVID-19 vaccine. About the study: Pooled together were second doses at about 4 or about 12 weeks. Study findings and constraints: Breadth and depth of Spike-specific TCRs rose after two AZD1222 doses. The donors showed a predominance of white British ancestry and of females, with possible underestimation of clonal diversity.

CDR3 length equals 14 residues. Trimming removed 2 bases at V and 3 bases at J, with 8 bases between. The germline V gene encodes CDR1 SGHDN and CDR2 FVKESK. Points on this clone: The antigen is unknown.

Profiling relied on immunoSEQ multiplex PCR, and the TCRdb table lists in-frame clones only, not all of them. The sample contains some 170,000 clones, approximately 93% of which appear only once. The source is an adult in good health. The gene calls are TRBV14 and TRBJ2-1; D is unclear. This specimen consisted of peripheral blood, obtained on day 0 of AZD1222 vaccination. CDR3 residues: CASSQSGFYNEQFF. CDR3 in DNA: TGTGCCAGCAGCCAATCCGGTTTCTACAATGAGCAGTTCTTC.